What follows describes a single T cell receptor beta chain. The antigen remains unidentified. Clones were sequenced by immunoSEQ multiplex PCR, and TCRdb holds only the in-frame ones, with some missing. The sample shows about 79,000 clones, about 90% of them seen only once. These data originate in a study of T cell responses to AZD1222 COVID-19 vaccine. Whole-study findings and limits: With two AZD1222 doses given, Spike-specific TCR breadth and depth both rose. There were mostly white British donors and more females than males, and clonal diversity was possibly underestimated. Only 5 or 6 AZD1222 recipients tested seropositive at baseline. Repertoires were sampled only after the peak T cell response.

Germline-derived CDR1 and CDR2 are PRHDT and FYEKMQ (reference sequence). V shed 2 bases and J shed 4 bases, with 16 bases lying between them. The CDR3 is made up of 16 amino acids. Sequencing used peripheral blood, obtained on day 0 of MenACWY control vaccination. The chain couples TRBV13 to TRBJ2-3; D remains ambiguous. The TCR was taken from an adult in good health. In DNA form, the CDR3 reads TGTGCCAGCAGCTTAAGTGCGCTAGTGGGTTCAGATACGCAGTATTTT. It codes for CASSLSALVGSDTQYF.